The clone carrying this TCR beta chain has a count of ten or more. The source of the sample is a study of naive and memory T cell subsets. A UMI-containing oligonucleotide was joined by 3' ligation to the TCR cDNA template. Unsorted total RNA, roughly 1 to 1000 ng, was DNase treated before reverse transcription. Ligated cDNA underwent four rounds of PCR with nested alpha and beta constant region primers and SP2. For blood and skin samples, reverse transcription used TCR alpha and beta constant primers. TCRdb reprocessed the 5' RACE reads with MiXCR, giving one entry per CDR3 protein. The repertoire includes some 60,000 distinct CDR3 sequences, more than 7.5% of them detected once, and approximately 9.7% sits in the top ten. This clonotype was obtained from a female donor in good health.

The CDR3 DNA follows: TGTGCCAGCAGCCTTATAAAGAACACTGAAGCTTTCTTT. This sequence encodes CASSLIKNTEAFF. The genes are TRBV5-6 and TRBJ1-1, with no clear D. The V end was cut by 4 bases, the J end by 1 base, with 8 bases between. Per the germline V gene, CDR1 is SGHDT and CDR2 is YYEEEE. The CDR3 totals 13 residues.